This T cell receptor beta chain was recovered during a study of blood T cells in healthy people across ages. Study-wide results and caveats: As age increased, TCR beta diversity per million T cells fell in a roughly linear fashion.

The CDR3 totals 16 residues. V was shortened by 0 bases and J by 9 bases, with 20 bases between the two germline ends. CDR1 MGHRA and CDR2 YSYEKL come from the germline V gene. This clonotype was observed a handful of times. As yet, its antigen is unknown. Donors ranged from about 6 to 95 years old and were healthy Caucasians in Russia. The authors ran a second PCR of about 7 to 11 cycles using a sample-barcoded 5' primer and a J-beta primer mix. Unique molecular identifiers of 12 random nucleotides labeled each cDNA. There were at least 2.5 million CDR3-containing paired-end reads obtained from each sample. TCRdb re-derived calls from the 5' RACE reads in MiXCR, one entry per CDR3 protein. The sample has 700,000 to 1,000,000 distinct CDR3 sequences, roughly 44% seen once.

The sample taken for sequencing was blood. This receptor was taken from a man in his 60s in good health. The J gene is TRBJ2-5, the V gene TRBV4-1, with D possibly being TRBD2 (5 bases). The CDR3 is CASSQDGRTAVGSQYF. CDR3 nucleotides: TGCGCCAGCAGCCAAGATGGGCGGACTGCTGTAGGCTCCCAGTACTTC.